This is a list of T cell receptor beta chains from one sample in a study of vaccination effects on CD4 cells after COVID-19. No antigen is known for these receptors. Assay: immunoSEQ multiplex PCR; the TCRdb copy retains only in-frame clones and omits some. The sample has 50,000 to 75,000 clones, approximately 80% seen once; the top ten hold roughly 3.2%. This material consisted of CD4+ T cells from PBMCs cultured without peptide, taken before COVID-19 vaccination. These receptors were obtained from a human donor who received a COVID-19 vaccine. Both conserved end residues are part of each CDR3. The D gene is left open where the match is weak. Size tells how often a clone was seen (once, few, many) or the class of an expanded clone, and some rows leave it out.

V	D	size	J	CDR3	DNA
TRBV7-9	NA	few	TRBJ1-5	CASSPDMGQPQHF	TGTGCCAGCAGCCCTGACATGGGTCAGCCCCAGCATTTT
TRBV6-5	TRBD1	NA	TRBJ1-5	CASRGGTGLQPQHF	TGTGCCAGCAGGGGGGGGACAGGGCTCCAGCCCCAGCATTTT
TRBV30	TRBD1	NA	TRBJ1-6	CAWSVGGTARFYNSPLHF	TGTGCCTGGAGTGTCGGCGGGACAGCTAGATTTTATAATTCACCCCTCCACTTT
TRBV5-6	TRBD1	NA	TRBJ2-2	CASSTGQGAGELFF	TGTGCCAGCAGTACAGGACAGGGGGCCGGGGAGCTGTTTTTT
TRBV19	NA	NA	TRBJ1-3	CASSIAGGGQGNTIYF	TGTGCCAGTAGTATTGCCGGCGGGGGGCAAGGAAACACCATATATTTT
TRBV20-1	TRBD1	NA	TRBJ2-3	CSASWDRSTDTQYF	TGCAGTGCTAGTTGGGACAGAAGCACAGATACGCAGTATTTT
TRBV7-8	NA	NA	TRBJ1-2	CASSLVVLQGPNYGYTF	TGTGCCAGCAGCTTGGTCGTCCTACAAGGACCTAACTATGGCTACACCTTC
TRBV2	TRBD2	NA	TRBJ2-1	CASSEQRGGFNEQFF	TGTGCCAGCAGTGAGCAGCGGGGGGGCTTCAATGAGCAGTTCTTC
TRBV5-1	TRBD2	few	TRBJ2-1	CASSLLAGGPNEQFF	TGCGCCAGCAGCTTGTTAGCGGGGGGGCCCAATGAGCAGTTCTTC
TRBV3-1/TRBV3-2	TRBD2	NA	TRBJ2-6	CASSHWRLAGGPGANVLTF	TGTGCCAGCAGCCATTGGAGACTAGCGGGGGGGCCTGGGGCCAACGTCCTGACTTTC
TRBV2	NA	few	TRBJ1-5	CASTRSVYQPQHF	TGTGCCAGCACCCGATCCGTTTATCAGCCCCAGCATTTT
TRBV27	TRBD2	once	TRBJ2-3	CASSLGLADTDTQYF	TGTGCCAGCAGTTTAGGACTAGCGGACACAGATACGCAGTATTTT
TRBV24-1	NA	NA	TRBJ2-5	CATGSAGRETQYF	TGTGCCACCGGCTCGGCGGGGCGAGAGACCCAGTACTTC
TRBV7-2	NA	once	TRBJ2-3	CASSSSGTGASTDTQYF	TGTGCCAGCAGCTCTAGCGGGACAGGGGCGTCCACAGATACGCAGTATTTT
TRBV4-1	NA	NA	TRBJ1-1	CASSQEGGLTEAFF	TGCGCCAGCAGCCAAGAAGGGGGTCTCACTGAAGCTTTCTTT
TRBV9	NA	NA	TRBJ1-1	CASSAGTLKNTEAFF	TGTGCCAGCAGCGCCGGTACCCTTAAGAACACTGAAGCTTTCTTT
TRBV18	NA	NA	TRBJ1-1	CASSPETSEAFF	TGTGCCAGCTCACCAGAGACCAGTGAAGCTTTCTTT